A selection of T cell receptor beta chains follows, all from one sample in a study of technical replicates of blood from several donors. The data were produced by immunoSEQ multiplex PCR, yet TCRdb's version contains in-frame clones alone and is incomplete. The sample contains around 72,000 clones, almost 95% of which appear only once. Material: T cells isolated from PBMCs. These receptors were taken from a human donor in good health. Each CDR3 is given with its conserved first and last residue.

cdr3_aa: CASSPGAIYEQYF; v_call: TRBV27; j_call: TRBJ2-7
cdr3_aa: CASRENLAGVGEQYF; v_call: TRBV5-4; j_call: TRBJ2-7
cdr3_aa: CASSPRGWDRGTEQYF; v_call: TRBV6-6; j_call: TRBJ2-7
cdr3_aa: CASSRDRDVYNQPQHF; v_call: TRBV19; j_call: TRBJ1-5
cdr3_aa: CASSYTPRANYGYTF; v_call: TRBV6-5; j_call: TRBJ1-2
cdr3_aa: CASSGTAYEQYF; v_call: TRBV27; j_call: TRBJ2-7
cdr3_aa: CASSLWAGRTDTQYF; v_call: TRBV27; j_call: TRBJ2-3
cdr3_aa: CASSQDVVTGGRGNQPQHF; v_call: TRBV4-2; j_call: TRBJ1-5
cdr3_aa: CASSLDRGRNEAFF; v_call: TRBV27; j_call: TRBJ1-1
cdr3_aa: CASSGLAGVNEQFF; v_call: TRBV28; j_call: TRBJ2-1
cdr3_aa: CASSEGQGNYGYTF; v_call: TRBV25-1; j_call: TRBJ1-2
cdr3_aa: CASSSGGEQYF; v_call: TRBV7-9; j_call: TRBJ2-7
cdr3_aa: CASSPLSEIYEQFF; v_call: TRBV5-4; j_call: TRBJ2-1
cdr3_aa: CASSEIQGKTTF; v_call: TRBV6-4; j_call: TRBJ2-7